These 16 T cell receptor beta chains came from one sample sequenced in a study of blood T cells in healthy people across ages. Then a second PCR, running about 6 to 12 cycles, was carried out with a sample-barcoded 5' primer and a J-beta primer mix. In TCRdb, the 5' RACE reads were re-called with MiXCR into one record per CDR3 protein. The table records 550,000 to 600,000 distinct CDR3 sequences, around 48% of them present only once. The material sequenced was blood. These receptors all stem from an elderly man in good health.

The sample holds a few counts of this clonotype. CDR3 region: CASSSWTSGATYEQYF. The CDR3 nucleotides read TGTGCCAGCAGTTCCTGGACTAGCGGGGCGACCTACGAGCAGTACTTC. The V and J genes are TRBV6-2 or TRBV6-3 and TRBJ2-7, with TRBD2 matching over 12 bases. The CDR3 consists of 16 residues. The trim removed 4 bases at V and 2 bases at J, leaving 6 bases unmatched. CDR1 and CDR2 from the germline V gene are MNHEY and SVGEGT.

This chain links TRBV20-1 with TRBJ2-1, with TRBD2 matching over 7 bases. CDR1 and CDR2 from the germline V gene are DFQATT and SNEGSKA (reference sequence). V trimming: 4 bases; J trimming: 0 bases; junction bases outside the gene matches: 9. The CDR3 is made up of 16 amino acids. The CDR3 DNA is TGCAGTGCTACGGGGGTCCTAGCGGCCTCCTACAATGAGCAGTTCTTC. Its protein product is CSATGVLAASYNEQFF.

DNA for the CDR3: TGCAGTGCTAGAGATCCCGCGCGGGGGGGCATCGGGGAGCTGTTTTTT. Residues: CSARDPARGGIGELFF. The genes are TRBV20-1 and TRBJ2-2; 9 nucleotides match TRBD2. Germline loops: CDR1 DFQATT, CDR2 SNEGSKA (reference sequence). The CDR3 covers 16 residues. J gave up 7 bases and V 0 bases, and 9 bases lay outside the gene matches.

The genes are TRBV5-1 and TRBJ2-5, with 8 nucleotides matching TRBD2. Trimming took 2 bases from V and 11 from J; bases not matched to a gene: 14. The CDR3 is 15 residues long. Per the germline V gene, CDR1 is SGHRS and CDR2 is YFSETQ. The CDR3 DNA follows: TGCGCCAGCAGCTTACCTACTAGCGGAGGCAATGAGCAGTACTTC. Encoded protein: CASSLPTSGGNEQYF.

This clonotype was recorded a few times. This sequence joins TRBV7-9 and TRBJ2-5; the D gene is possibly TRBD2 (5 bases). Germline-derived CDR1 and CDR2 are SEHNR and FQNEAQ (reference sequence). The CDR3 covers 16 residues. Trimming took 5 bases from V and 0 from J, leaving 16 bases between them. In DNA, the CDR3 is TGTGCCAGCAGCCATACGACTACAGCAAACCAAGAGACCCAGTACTTC. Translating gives CASSHTTTANQETQYF.

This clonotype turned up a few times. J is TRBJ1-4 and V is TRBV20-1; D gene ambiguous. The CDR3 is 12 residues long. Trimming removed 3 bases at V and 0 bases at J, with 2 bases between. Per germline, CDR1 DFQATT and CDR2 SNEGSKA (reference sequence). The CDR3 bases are TGCAGTGCTAGGGCAACTAATGAAAAACTGTTTTTT. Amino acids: CSARATNEKLFF.

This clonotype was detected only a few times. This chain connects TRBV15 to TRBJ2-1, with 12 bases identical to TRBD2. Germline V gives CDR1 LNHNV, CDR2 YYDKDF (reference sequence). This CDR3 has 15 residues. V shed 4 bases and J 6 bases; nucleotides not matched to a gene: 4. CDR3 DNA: TGTGCCACCAGCACTTCTAGCGGGAGGGCCAATGAGCAGTTCTTC. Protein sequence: CATSTSSGRANEQFF.

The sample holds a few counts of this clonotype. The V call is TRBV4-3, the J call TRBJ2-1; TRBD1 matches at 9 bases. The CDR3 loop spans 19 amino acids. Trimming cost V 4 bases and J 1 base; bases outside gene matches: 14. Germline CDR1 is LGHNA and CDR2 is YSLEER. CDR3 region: CASSPRGQGSGGSYNEQFF. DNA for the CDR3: TGCGCCAGCAGCCCAAGGGGACAGGGTTCGGGAGGTTCCTACAATGAGCAGTTCTTC.

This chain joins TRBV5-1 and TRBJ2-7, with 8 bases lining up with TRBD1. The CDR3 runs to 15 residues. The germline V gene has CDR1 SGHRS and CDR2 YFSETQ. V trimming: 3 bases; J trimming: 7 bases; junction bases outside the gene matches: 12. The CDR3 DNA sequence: TGCGCCAGCAGCTCCCTGGACAGGGTGGGAAATGAGCAGTACTTC. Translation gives CASSSLDRVGNEQYF.

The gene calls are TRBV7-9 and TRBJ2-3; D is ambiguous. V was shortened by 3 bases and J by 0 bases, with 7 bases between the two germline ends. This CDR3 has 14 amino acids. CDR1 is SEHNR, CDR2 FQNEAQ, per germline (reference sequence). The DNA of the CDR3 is TGTGCCAGCAGCTTCGACGGTAGCACAGATACGCAGTATTTT. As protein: CASSFDGSTDTQYF.

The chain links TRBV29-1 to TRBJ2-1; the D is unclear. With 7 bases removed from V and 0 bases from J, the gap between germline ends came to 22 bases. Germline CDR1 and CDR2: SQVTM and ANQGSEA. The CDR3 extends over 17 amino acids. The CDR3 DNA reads TGCAGCGCCGAAGCCCGGGCGACGGCAGGCTCCTACAATGAGCAGTTCTTC. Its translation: CSAEARATAGSYNEQFF.

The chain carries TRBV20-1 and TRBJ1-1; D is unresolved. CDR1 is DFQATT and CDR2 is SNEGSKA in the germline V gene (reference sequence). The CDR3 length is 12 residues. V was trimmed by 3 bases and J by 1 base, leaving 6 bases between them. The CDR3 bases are TGCAGTGCTAGTAGGCAGAACACTGAAGCTTTCTTT. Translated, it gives CSASRQNTEAFF.

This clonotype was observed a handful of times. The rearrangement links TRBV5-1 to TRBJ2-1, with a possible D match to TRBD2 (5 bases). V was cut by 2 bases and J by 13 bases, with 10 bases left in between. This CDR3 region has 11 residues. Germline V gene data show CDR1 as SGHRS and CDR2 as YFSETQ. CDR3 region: CASSFRDSQFF. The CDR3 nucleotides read TGCGCCAGCAGCTTCCGGGATTCTCAGTTCTTC.

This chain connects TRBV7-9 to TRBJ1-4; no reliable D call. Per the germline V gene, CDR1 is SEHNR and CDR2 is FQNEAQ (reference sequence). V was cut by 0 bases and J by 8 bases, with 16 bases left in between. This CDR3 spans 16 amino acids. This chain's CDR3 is CASSLAVFPVNEKLFF. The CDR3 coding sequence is TGTGCCAGCAGCTTAGCGGTCTTTCCAGTGAACGAAAAACTGTTTTTT.

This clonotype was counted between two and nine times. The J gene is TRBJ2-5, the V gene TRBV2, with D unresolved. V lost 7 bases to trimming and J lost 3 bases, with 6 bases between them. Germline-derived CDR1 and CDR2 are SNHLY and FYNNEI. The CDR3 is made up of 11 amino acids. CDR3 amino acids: CASKTEETQYF. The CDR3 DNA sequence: TGTGCCAGCAAGACCGAAGAGACCCAGTACTTC.

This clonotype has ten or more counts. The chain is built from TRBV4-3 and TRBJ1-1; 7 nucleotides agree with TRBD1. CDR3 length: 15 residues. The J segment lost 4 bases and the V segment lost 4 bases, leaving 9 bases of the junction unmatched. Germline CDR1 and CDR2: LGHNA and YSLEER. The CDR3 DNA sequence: TGCGCCAGCAGCCTCCGGGACAGAGATTCCACTGAAGCTTTCTTT. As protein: CASSLRDRDSTEAFF.